This T cell receptor beta chain stems from a study of blood T cell repertoires in COVID-19. Study summary: Specimens from acute and convalescent COVID-19 originated in the United States, Italy and Spain. T cells, B-cell-depleted T cells, or PBMCs supplied cDNA or gDNA.

Clones were sequenced by immunoSEQ multiplex PCR, and TCRdb holds only the in-frame ones, with some missing. The sample lists under 300,000 clones; around 84% were seen once. The CDR3 is made up of 18 amino acids. In germline, CDR1 is SGHAT, CDR2 FQNNGV. With V trimmed by 3 bases and J by 11 bases, 16 bases remained unmatched. This TCR was sampled from a woman aged 18-29 years with acute or convalescent COVID-19. Specimen: peripheral blood. The chain joins TRBV11-2 to TRBJ1-6, with 10 bases lining up with TRBD1. The CDR3 nucleotides are TGTGCCAGCAGCTTCGCTAGCGGGAGGGACAGGGGCTGTACACCCCTCCACTTT. Translated: CASSFASGRDRGCTPLHF. Looking up the rest from reference TRBV11-2 and TRBJ1-6 gives the full variable domain: EAGVAQSPRYKIIEKRQSVAFWCNPISGHATLYWYQQILGQGPKLLIQFQNNGVVDDSQLPKDRFSAERLKGVDSTLKIQPAKLEDSAVYLCASSFASGRDRGCTPLHFGNGTRLTVT.